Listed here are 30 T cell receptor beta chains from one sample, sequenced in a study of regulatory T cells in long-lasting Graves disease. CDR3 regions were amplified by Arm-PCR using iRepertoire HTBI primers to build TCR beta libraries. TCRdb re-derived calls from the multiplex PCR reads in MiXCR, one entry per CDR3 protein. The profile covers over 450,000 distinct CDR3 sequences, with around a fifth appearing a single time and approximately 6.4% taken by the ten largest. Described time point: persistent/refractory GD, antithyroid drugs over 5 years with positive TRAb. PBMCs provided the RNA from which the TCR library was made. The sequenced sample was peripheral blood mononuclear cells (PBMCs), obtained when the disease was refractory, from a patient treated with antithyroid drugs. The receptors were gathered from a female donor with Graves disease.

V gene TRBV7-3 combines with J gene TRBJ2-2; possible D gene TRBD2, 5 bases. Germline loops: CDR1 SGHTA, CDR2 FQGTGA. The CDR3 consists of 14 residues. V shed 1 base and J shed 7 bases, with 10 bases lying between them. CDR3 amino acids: CASSLSRDVGELFF. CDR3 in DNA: TGTGCCAGCAGCTTAAGCCGGGATGTCGGGGAGCTGTTTTTT.

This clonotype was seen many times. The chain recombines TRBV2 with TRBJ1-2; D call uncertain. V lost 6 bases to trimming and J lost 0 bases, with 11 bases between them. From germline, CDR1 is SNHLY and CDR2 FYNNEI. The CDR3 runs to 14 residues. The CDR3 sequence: CASSPSPANYGYTF. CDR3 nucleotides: TGTGCCAGCAGCCCCTCGCCGGCTAACTATGGCTACACCTTC.

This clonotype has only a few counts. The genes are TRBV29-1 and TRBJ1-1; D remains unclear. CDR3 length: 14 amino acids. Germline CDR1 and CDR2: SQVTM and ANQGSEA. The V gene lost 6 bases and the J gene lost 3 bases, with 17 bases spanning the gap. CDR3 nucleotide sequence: TGCAGCGTCAAAACTGTCGTTTCTGACACTGAAGCTTTCTTT. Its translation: CSVKTVVSDTEAFF.

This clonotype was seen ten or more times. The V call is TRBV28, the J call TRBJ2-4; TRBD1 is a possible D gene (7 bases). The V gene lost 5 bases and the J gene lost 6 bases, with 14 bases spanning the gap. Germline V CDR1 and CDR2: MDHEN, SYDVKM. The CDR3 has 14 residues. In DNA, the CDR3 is TGTGCCAGCAGTCCCCCGGGGGACAGAAACATTCAGTACTTC. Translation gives CASSPPGDRNIQYF.

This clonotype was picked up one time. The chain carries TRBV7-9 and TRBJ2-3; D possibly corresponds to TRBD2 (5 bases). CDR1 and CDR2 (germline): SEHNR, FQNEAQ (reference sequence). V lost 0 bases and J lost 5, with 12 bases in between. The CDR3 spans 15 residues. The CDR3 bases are TGTGCCAGCAGCTTAGCGCCAGCAGAGGGAGATACGCAGTATTTT. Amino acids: CASSLAPAEGDTQYF.

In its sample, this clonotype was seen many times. The CDR3 DNA reads as TGTGCCAGCAGTTTTATTTACGAATCAGAGTGGCAGTACTTC. As protein: CASSFIYESEWQYF. V and J are TRBV28 and TRBJ2-7; D remains ambiguous. The CDR3 contains 14 residues. Germline CDR1 and CDR2: MDHEN and SYDVKM. Trimming shortened V by 3 bases and J by 9 bases, and 18 bases separated the two germline ends.

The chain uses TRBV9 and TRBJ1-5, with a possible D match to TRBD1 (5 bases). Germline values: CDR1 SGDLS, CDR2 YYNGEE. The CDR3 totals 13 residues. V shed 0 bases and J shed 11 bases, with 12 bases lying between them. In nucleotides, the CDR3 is TGTGCCAGCAGCGTAGACGGGACCTCGGCCCAGCATTTT. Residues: CASSVDGTSAQHF.

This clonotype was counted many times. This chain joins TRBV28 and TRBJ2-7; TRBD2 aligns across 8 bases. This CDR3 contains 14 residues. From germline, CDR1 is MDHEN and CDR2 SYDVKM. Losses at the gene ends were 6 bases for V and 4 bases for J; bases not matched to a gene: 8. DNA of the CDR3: TGTGCCAGCAGCGGGGGGGACAAATATTACGAGCAGTACTTC. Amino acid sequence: CASSGGDKYYEQYF.

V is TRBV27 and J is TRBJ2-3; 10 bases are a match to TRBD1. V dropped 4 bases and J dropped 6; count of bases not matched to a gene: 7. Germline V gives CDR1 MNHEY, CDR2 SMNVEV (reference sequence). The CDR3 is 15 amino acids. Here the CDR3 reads CASSSPGQGEDTQYF. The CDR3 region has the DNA TGTGCCAGCAGTTCTCCCGGACAGGGGGAGGATACGCAGTATTTT.

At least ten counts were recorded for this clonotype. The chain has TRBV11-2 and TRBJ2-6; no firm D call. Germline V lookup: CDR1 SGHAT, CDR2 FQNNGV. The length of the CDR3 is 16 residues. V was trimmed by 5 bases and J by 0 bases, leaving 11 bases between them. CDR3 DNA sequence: TGTGCCAGCAGCCCCATCGACATCTCTGGGGCCAACGTCCTGACTTTC. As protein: CASSPIDISGANVLTF.

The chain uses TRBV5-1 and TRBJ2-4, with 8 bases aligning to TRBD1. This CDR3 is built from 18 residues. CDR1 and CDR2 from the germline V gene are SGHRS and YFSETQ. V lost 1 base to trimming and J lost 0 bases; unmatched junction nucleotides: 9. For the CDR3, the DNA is TGCGCCAGCAGCTTGAGGACAGGGCTTAAACTAGCCAAAAACATTCAGTACTTC. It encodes CASSLRTGLKLAKNIQYF.

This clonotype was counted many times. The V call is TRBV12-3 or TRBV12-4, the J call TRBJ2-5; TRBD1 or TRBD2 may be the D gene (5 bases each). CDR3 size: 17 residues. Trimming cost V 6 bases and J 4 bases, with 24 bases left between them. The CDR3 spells CASSRERSLKRGETQYF. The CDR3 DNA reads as TGTGCCAGCAGCCGCGAGCGGAGCCTAAAGAGGGGAGAGACCCAGTACTTC.

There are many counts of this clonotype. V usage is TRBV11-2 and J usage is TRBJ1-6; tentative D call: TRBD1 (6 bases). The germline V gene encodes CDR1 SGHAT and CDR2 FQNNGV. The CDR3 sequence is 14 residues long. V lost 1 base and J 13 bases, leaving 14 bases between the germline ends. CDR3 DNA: TGTGCCAGCAGCTTAGGACAGGCCCTGGGGCCCCTCCACTTT. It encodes CASSLGQALGPLHF.

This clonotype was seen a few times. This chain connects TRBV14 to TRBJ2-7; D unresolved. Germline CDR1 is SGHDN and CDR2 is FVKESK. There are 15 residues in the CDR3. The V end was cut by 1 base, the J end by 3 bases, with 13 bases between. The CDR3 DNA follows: TGTGCCAGCAGCCAAGCCAAGGATCTTTACTACGAGCAGTACTTC. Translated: CASSQAKDLYYEQYF. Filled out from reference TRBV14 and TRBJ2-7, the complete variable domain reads EAGVTQFPSHSVIEKGQTVTLRCDPISGHDNLYWYRRVMGKEIKFLLHFVKESKQDESGMPNNRFLAERTGGTYSTLKVQPAELEDSGVYFCASSQAKDLYYEQYFGPGTRLTVT.

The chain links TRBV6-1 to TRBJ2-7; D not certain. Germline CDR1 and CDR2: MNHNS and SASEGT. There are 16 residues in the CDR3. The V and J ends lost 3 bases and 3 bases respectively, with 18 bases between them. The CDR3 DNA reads TGTGCCAGCAGTGAGATACTTGCGGTACTCAACTACGAGCAGTACTTC. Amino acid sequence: CASSEILAVLNYEQYF.

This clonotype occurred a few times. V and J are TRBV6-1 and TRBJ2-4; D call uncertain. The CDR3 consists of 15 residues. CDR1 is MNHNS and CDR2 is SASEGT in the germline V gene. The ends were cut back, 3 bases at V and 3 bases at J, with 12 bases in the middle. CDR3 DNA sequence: TGTGCCAGCAGTGAGCGCGAGTATGGCAAAAACATTCAGTACTTC. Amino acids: CASSEREYGKNIQYF.

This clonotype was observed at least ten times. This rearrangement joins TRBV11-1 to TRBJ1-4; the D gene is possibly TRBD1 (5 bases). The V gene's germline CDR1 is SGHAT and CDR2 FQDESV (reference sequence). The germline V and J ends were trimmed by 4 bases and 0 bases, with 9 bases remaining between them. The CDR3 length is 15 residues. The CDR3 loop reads CASSSRTTTNEKLFF. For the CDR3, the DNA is TGTGCCAGCAGCTCAAGGACAACAACTAATGAAAAACTGTTTTTT.

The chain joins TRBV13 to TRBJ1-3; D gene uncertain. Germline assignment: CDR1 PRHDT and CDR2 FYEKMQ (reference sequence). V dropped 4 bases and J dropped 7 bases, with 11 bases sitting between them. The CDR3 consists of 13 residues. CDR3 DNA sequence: TGTGCCAGCAGCTCCTCCCTAATTAACACCATATATTTT. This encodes CASSSSLINTIYF.

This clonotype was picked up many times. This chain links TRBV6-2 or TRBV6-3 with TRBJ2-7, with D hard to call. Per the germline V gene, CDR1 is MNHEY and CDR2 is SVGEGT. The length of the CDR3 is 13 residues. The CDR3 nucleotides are TGTGCTAGTGGCGTCGGTTCGCCCTACGAGCAGTACTTC. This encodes CASGVGSPYEQYF.

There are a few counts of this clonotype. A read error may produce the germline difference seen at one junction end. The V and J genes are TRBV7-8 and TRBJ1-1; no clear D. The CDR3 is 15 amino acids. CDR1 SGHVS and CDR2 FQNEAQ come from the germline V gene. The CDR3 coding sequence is TGTGTCAGCAGCCTCAGCGCGGGAATGAACACTGAAGCTTTCTTT. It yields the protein CVSSLSAGMNTEAFF.

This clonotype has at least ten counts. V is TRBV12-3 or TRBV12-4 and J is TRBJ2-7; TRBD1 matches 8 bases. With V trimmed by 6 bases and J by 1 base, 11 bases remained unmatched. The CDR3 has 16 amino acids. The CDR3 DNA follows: TGTGCCAGCAGACCTCGCAGGGGGCCCTATTCCTACGAGCAGTACTTC. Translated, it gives CASRPRRGPYSYEQYF.

Written as DNA, the CDR3 is TGCAGCGTTGACGGCAGGGGGCGGTTCGGCTACGAGCAGTACTTC. It specifies CSVDGRGRFGYEQYF. The gene calls are TRBV29-1 and TRBJ2-7; 8 nucleotides line up with TRBD1. Germline V gives CDR1 SQVTM, CDR2 ANQGSEA. V trimming: 3 bases; J trimming: 3 bases; junction bases outside the gene matches: 10. The CDR3 consists of 15 residues.

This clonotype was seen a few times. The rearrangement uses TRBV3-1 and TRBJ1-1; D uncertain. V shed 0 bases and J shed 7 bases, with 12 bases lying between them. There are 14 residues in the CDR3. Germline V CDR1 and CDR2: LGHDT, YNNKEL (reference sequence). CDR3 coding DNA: TGTGCCAGCAGCCAAGAGGGTCAGGTAATTGAAGCTTTCTTT. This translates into CASSQEGQVIEAFF.

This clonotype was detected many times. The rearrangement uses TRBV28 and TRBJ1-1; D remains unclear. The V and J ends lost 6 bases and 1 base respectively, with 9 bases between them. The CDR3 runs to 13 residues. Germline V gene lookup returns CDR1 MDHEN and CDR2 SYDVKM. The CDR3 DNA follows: TGTGCCAGCAGGATCTCAGAGAACACTGAAGCTTTCTTT. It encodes CASRISENTEAFF.

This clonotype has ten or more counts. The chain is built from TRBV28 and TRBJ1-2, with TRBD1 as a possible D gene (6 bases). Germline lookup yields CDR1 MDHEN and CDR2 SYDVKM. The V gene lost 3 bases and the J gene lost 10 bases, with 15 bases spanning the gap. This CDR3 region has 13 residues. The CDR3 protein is CASSLLGGAPYTF. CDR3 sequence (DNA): TGTGCCAGCAGTTTGTTGGGGGGCGCCCCCTACACCTTC.

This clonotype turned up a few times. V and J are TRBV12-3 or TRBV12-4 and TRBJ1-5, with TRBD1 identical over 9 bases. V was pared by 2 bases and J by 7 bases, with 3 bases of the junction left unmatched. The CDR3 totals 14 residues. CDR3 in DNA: TGTGCCAGCAGTTTAAGACAGGGGGGACAGCCCCAGCATTTT. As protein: CASSLRQGGQPQHF.

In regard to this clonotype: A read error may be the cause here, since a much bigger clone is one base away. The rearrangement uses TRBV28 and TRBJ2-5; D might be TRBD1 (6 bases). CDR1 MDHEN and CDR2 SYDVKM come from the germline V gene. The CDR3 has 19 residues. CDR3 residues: CASSFWGFLRETGSEAQYF. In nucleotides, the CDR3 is TGTGCCAGCAGTTTTTGGGGGTTCCTCAGAGAGACAGGTTCAGAGGCCCAGTACTTC.

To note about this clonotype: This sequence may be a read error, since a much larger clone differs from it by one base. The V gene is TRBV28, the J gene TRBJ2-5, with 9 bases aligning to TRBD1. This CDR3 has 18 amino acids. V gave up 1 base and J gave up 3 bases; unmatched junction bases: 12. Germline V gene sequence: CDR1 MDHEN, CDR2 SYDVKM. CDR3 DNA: TGTGCCAGCAGTTTATCTCTCACCCGGGACAGGGACGAAGAGACCCAGTACTTC. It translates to CASSLSLTRDRDEETQYF. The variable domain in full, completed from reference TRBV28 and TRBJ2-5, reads DVKVTQSSRYLVKRTGEKVFLECVQDMDHENMFWYRQDPGLGLRLIYFSYDVKMKEKGDIPEGYSVSREKKERFSLILESASTNQTSMYLCASSLSLTRDRDEETQYFGPGTRLLVL.

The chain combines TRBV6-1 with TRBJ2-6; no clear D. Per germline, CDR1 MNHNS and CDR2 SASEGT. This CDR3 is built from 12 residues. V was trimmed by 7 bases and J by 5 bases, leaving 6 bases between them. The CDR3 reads CASKFRANVLTF. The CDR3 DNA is TGTGCCAGCAAATTCCGGGCCAACGTCCTGACTTTC.

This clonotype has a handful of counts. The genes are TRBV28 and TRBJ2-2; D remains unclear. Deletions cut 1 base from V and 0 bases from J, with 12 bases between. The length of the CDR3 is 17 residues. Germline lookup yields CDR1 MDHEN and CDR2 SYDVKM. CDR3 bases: TGTGCCAGCAGTTTATTACCGGGCAGGACGAACACCGGGGAGCTGTTTTTT. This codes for CASSLLPGRTNTGELFF.